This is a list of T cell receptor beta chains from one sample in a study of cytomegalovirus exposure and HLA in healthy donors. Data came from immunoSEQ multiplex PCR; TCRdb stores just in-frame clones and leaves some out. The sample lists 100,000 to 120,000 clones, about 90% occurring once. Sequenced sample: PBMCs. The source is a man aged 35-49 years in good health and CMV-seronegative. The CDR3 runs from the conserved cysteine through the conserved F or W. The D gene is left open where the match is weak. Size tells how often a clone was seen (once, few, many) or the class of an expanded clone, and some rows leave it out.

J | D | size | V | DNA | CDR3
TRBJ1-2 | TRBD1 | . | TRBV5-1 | TGCGCCAGCAGCTTTGACAGGGGGGGAGGCTACACCTTC | CASSFDRGGGYTF
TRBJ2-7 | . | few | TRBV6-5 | TGTGCCAGCGCAAGGAGGGGGCCTAACGAGCAGTACTTC | CASARRGPNEQYF
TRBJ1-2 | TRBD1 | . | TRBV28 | TGTGCCAGCAGCTTAGGGACAGCGACTAACTATGGCTACACCTTC | CASSLGTATNYGYTF
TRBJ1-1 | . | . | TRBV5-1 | TGCGCCAGCAAAGGGGAGGGTCTCAACACTGAAGCTTTCTTT | CASKGEGLNTEAFF
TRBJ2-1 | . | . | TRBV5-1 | TGCGCCAGCAGCCCGGACAGTTCTGGTGAGCAGTTCTTC | CASSPDSSGEQFF
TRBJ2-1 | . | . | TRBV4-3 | TGCGCCAGCAGCCAAGAACTAGCCTACAATGAGCAGTTCTTC | CASSQELAYNEQFF
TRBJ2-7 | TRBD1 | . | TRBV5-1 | TGCGCCAGCAGCACCAGTACAGGGGGCGAATACGAGCAGTACTTC | CASSTSTGGEYEQYF
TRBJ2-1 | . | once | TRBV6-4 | TGTGCCAGCAGTGACGAGGTTGAGCAGTTCTTC | CASSDEVEQFF
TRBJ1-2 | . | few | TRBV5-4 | TGTGCCAGCAGCCAGCTGGGGGCTAGCTACACCTTC | CASSQLGASYTF
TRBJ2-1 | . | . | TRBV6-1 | TGTGCCAGCAGTGAGCAAGCGGTTGAGCAGTTCTTC | CASSEQAVEQFF
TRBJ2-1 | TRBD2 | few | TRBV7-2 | TGTGCCAGCAGTATTAGCGGGGGGTACTACAATGAGCAGTTCTTC | CASSISGGYYNEQFF
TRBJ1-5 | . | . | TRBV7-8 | TGTGCCAGCAGCTTTTCCGAGGGAGTGGTTGAAGATCAGCCCCAGCATTTT | CASSFSEGVVEDQPQHF
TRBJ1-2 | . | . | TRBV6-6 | TGTGCCAGCAGTCCGACTGCCGGGGGCTACACCTTC | CASSPTAGGYTF
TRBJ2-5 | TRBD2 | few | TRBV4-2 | TGTGCCAGCAGCCAGGGGTTAGCGGGGGGGCCCCAAGAGACCCAGTACTTC | CASSQGLAGGPQETQYF
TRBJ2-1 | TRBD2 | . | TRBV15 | TGTGCCACCAGCAGAACTAGCGGGGGGGCAGGGGAGCAGTTCTTC | CATSRTSGGAGEQFF
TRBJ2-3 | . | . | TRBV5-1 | TGCGCCAGCAGCTTGGACTGGGCCACAGATACGCAGTATTTT | CASSLDWATDTQYF
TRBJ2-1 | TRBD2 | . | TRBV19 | TGTGCCAGTACCCTAGCGGGGGGCTACAATGAGCAGTTCTTC | CASTLAGGYNEQFF
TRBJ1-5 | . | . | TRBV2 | TGTGCCAGCAGTGCGGGCAGCGGGGGCAATCAGCCCCAGCATTTT | CASSAGSGGNQPQHF
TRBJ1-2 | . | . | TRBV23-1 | TGCGCCAGCAGTCTAGTCGCAGGGCTCGATGGCTACACCTTC | CASSLVAGLDGYTF
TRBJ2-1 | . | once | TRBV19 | TGTGCCAGTAGTATAGTCTCGGTCCGGAGCGAGCAGTTCTTC | CASSIVSVRSEQFF
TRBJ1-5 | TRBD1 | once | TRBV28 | TGTGCCAGCAGTTTAGATCCAGGGGGGCTGAATCAGCCCCAGCATTTT | CASSLDPGGLNQPQHF
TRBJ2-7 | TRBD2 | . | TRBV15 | TGTGCCACCAGCAGAGATCTGGGACTATCCTACGAGCAGTACTTC | CATSRDLGLSYEQYF
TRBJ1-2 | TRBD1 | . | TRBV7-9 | TGTGCCAGCAGCTTAGGGGACAGCTTTAAGTATGGCTACACCTTC | CASSLGDSFKYGYTF
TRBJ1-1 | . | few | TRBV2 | TGTGCCAGCAGTCCCCTGTCTGCTTCAGGGGAAGGGGGCACTGAAGCTTTCTTT | CASSPLSASGEGGTEAFF
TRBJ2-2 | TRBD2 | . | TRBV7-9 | TGTGCCAGCAGCTTTGTGACTAGCGGGGGCCCCGGGGAGCTGTTTTTT | CASSFVTSGGPGELFF
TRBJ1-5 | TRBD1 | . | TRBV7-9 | TGTGCCAGCAGTTACGGGACAGGGGAAAATCAGCCCCAGCATTTT | CASSYGTGENQPQHF
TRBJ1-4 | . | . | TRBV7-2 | TGTGCCAGCAGCTTCGGGGATAGGGTTGAAAAACTGTTTTTT | CASSFGDRVEKLFF
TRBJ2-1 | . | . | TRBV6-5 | TGTGCCAGCAGTTCAAGACTTCAGGGTCACAATGAGCAGTTCTTC | CASSSRLQGHNEQFF